This T cell receptor beta chain was retrieved from a study of PD-L1 blockade in urothelial cancer. Study background: The study started patients on atezolizumab in about 2014, giving 1,200 mg intravenously every 3 weeks. Blood analysis occurred 3 weeks (second dose) and 6 weeks after treatment start.

Synthetic TCR analog templates were added to each PCR reaction. The protocol was immunoSEQ multiplex PCR, while the TCRdb copy is restricted to in-frame clones and leaves out a portion. The table lists about 79,000 clones, approximately 83% of them singletons. This CDR3 region has 16 residues. The ends lost 4 bases at V and 6 bases at J; junction bases unmatched: 9. Germline V lookup: CDR1 MNHEY, CDR2 SVGAGI. Time point in this sample: pretreatment peripheral blood. The chain couples TRBV6-5 to TRBJ2-1; 10 bases line up with TRBD2. The material was PBMCs, obtained around atezolizumab (anti-PD-L1) treatment. This receptor was identified in a man aged 55 to 70 with urothelial cancer. The CDR3 is CASSSRRERGGNEQFF. Here the CDR3 DNA reads TGTGCCAGCAGTTCACGACGGGAGCGGGGGGGCAATGAGCAGTTCTTC.